The present T cell receptor beta chain was sequenced within a study of liver allograft versus peripheral blood T cells. Study in general: Comparisons were made between T cell receptor repertoires found in transplanted livers and those circulating in recipients' peripheral blood. Findings and limits, study-wide: Liver allografts reportedly held T cell receptor repertoires unlike those in peripheral blood.

V shed 4 bases and J shed 2 bases, with 11 bases lying between them. The CDR3 is 13 residues long. CDR1 is DFQATT, CDR2 SNEGSKA, per germline (reference sequence). Comment on this clonotype: The antigen is unknown.

TCRdb recomputed calls from the reads with MiXCR, one row per CDR3 protein. The table lists over 10,000 distinct CDR3 sequences, approximately 30% of them singletons, with less than 2.5% in the top ten. The rearrangement joins TRBV20-1 to TRBJ2-5; D unresolved. The receptor comes from a human patient who had a liver transplant. T cells may partly derive from the graft donor. The CDR3 protein is CSAIRFQQETQYF. The DNA for the CDR3 is TGCAGTGCTATCCGATTCCAACAAGAGACCCAGTACTTC.